The rows below give T cell receptor beta chains drawn from one sample of a study of T cells in narcolepsy. Clones were read by immunoSEQ multiplex PCR, and TCRdb kept only the in-frame ones, dropping some. This table holds under 40,000 clones, less than 85% found once. Sequencing was carried out using CD45RA- memory CD4+ T cells from PBMCs. These receptors all come from a human donor with narcolepsy. Each CDR3 is given with its conserved first and last residue. D genes are given only for firm matches. Size tells how often a clone was seen (once, few, many) or the class of an expanded clone, and some rows leave it out.

d_gene: -
v_gene: TRBV7-2
abundance: -
j_gene: TRBJ1-2
CDR3nt: TGTGCCAGCAGCTTAATGACGATGATCGACTATGGCTACACCTTC
CDR3aa: CASSLMTMIDYGYTF

d_gene: -
v_gene: TRBV6-5
abundance: -
j_gene: TRBJ1-5
CDR3nt: TGTGCCAGCAGCAGGGACGGGAACAATCAGCCCCAGCATTTT
CDR3aa: CASSRDGNNQPQHF

d_gene: TRBD2
v_gene: TRBV9
abundance: -
j_gene: TRBJ2-5
CDR3nt: TGTGCCAGCAGCCCCCGACTAGCGGGGGAGGAGACCCAGTACTTC
CDR3aa: CASSPRLAGEETQYF

d_gene: TRBD2
v_gene: TRBV7-2
abundance: -
j_gene: TRBJ2-5
CDR3nt: TGTGCCAGCAGCTTGGCTAGCGGGGGACTTCAAGAGACCCAGTACTTC
CDR3aa: CASSLASGGLQETQYF

d_gene: TRBD2
v_gene: TRBV5-4
abundance: -
j_gene: TRBJ2-3
CDR3nt: TGTGCCAGCAGCTTGACCCTCGGAGGCGGGGGGTTCACAGATACGCAGTATTTT
CDR3aa: CASSLTLGGGGFTDTQYF

d_gene: -
v_gene: TRBV7-8
abundance: -
j_gene: TRBJ2-7
CDR3nt: TGTGCCAGCAGCATTGCGGACAGCTCCTACGAGCAGTACTTC
CDR3aa: CASSIADSSYEQYF

d_gene: -
v_gene: TRBV9
abundance: -
j_gene: TRBJ2-5
CDR3nt: TGTGCCAGCAGCGTAGCCCAGACGGGAAGACAACAAGAGACCCAGTACTTC
CDR3aa: CASSVAQTGRQQETQYF

d_gene: TRBD2
v_gene: TRBV19
abundance: few
j_gene: TRBJ2-1
CDR3nt: TGTGCCAGTAGTATAGTAGCGGGGGATGAGCAGTTCTTC
CDR3aa: CASSIVAGDEQFF

d_gene: TRBD1
v_gene: TRBV4-3
abundance: -
j_gene: TRBJ1-2
CDR3nt: TGCGCCAGCAGCCGCGGGACAGCTAACTATGGCTACACCTTC
CDR3aa: CASSRGTANYGYTF

d_gene: TRBD1
v_gene: TRBV7-9
abundance: -
j_gene: TRBJ1-5
CDR3nt: TGTGCCAGCAGCTTAGAGGAAGGGGGCTGGCAGCCCCAGCATTTT
CDR3aa: CASSLEEGGWQPQHF

d_gene: -
v_gene: TRBV7-8
abundance: -
j_gene: TRBJ1-3
CDR3nt: TGTGCCAGCAGCTTAGAAGGAAACACCATATATTTT
CDR3aa: CASSLEGNTIYF

d_gene: -
v_gene: TRBV25-1
abundance: -
j_gene: TRBJ1-6
CDR3nt: TGTGCCAGCAGTGAGAGCGGTGAGTTTTATAATTCACCCCTCCACTTT
CDR3aa: CASSESGEFYNSPLHF

d_gene: TRBD2
v_gene: TRBV9
abundance: -
j_gene: TRBJ2-3
CDR3nt: TGTGCCAGCAGAGAGGGAGGGCGGCGCACAGATACGCAGTATTTT
CDR3aa: CASREGGRRTDTQYF

d_gene: TRBD2
v_gene: TRBV11-3
abundance: -
j_gene: TRBJ2-1
CDR3nt: TGTGCCAGCAGCGCTAGCGGGGGGGCCCACAATGAGCAGTTCTTC
CDR3aa: CASSASGGAHNEQFF

d_gene: TRBD2
v_gene: TRBV5-1
abundance: -
j_gene: TRBJ2-1
CDR3nt: TGCGCCAGCAGCTTGGCACTAGCGGAGTCCTACAATGAGCAGTTCTTC
CDR3aa: CASSLALAESYNEQFF

d_gene: TRBD1
v_gene: TRBV5-4
abundance: once
j_gene: TRBJ1-1
CDR3nt: TGTGCCAGCAGCTTCGGGACAGACGATTACACTGAAGCTTTCTTT
CDR3aa: CASSFGTDDYTEAFF

d_gene: TRBD2
v_gene: TRBV5-4
abundance: -
j_gene: TRBJ2-7
CDR3nt: TGTGCCAGCAGCTTGAGCGGGGTCTCCTACGAGCAGTACTTC
CDR3aa: CASSLSGVSYEQYF

d_gene: TRBD1
v_gene: TRBV9
abundance: -
j_gene: TRBJ2-2
CDR3nt: TGTGCCAGCACCACAGGGGACCCAAAGACCGGGGAGCTGTTTTTT
CDR3aa: CASTTGDPKTGELFF

d_gene: -
v_gene: TRBV19
abundance: -
j_gene: TRBJ2-5
CDR3nt: TGTGCCACCGGTGGGAGCCAGGAGACCCAGTACTTC
CDR3aa: CATGGSQETQYF

d_gene: TRBD1
v_gene: TRBV6-6
abundance: -
j_gene: TRBJ1-5
CDR3nt: TGTGCCAGCAGTTCGGGACAGGGGAACCAGCCCCAGCATTTT
CDR3aa: CASSSGQGNQPQHF

d_gene: TRBD2
v_gene: TRBV7-2
abundance: -
j_gene: TRBJ2-3
CDR3nt: TGTGCCAGCAGCTTAGGCGGGGGGGCAGGAGATACGCAGTATTTT
CDR3aa: CASSLGGGAGDTQYF

d_gene: TRBD1
v_gene: TRBV5-4
abundance: -
j_gene: TRBJ2-2
CDR3nt: TGTGCCAGCAGATCCGGACAGGGTGCCGGGGAGCTGTTTTTT
CDR3aa: CASRSGQGAGELFF

d_gene: TRBD1
v_gene: TRBV4-2
abundance: -
j_gene: TRBJ2-1
CDR3nt: TGTGCCAGCAGCCAAGATAACAGGGGGCTAGGCTACAATGAGCAGTTCTTC
CDR3aa: CASSQDNRGLGYNEQFF

d_gene: TRBD1
v_gene: TRBV30
abundance: -
j_gene: TRBJ2-7
CDR3nt: TGTACCTGGAGTGCAGGGACAGGGGCCGCCTACGAGCAGTACTTC
CDR3aa: CTWSAGTGAAYEQYF

d_gene: -
v_gene: TRBV2
abundance: once
j_gene: TRBJ2-7
CDR3nt: TGTGCCAGCAGTCAAAGATACTACGAGCAGTACTTC
CDR3aa: CASSQRYYEQYF

d_gene: -
v_gene: TRBV7-8
abundance: few
j_gene: TRBJ1-6
CDR3nt: TGTGCCAGCAGCTTATGGCTTCCGGGGGCGATATTTGATTCACCCCTCCACTTT
CDR3aa: CASSLWLPGAIFDSPLHF

d_gene: -
v_gene: TRBV6-1
abundance: once
j_gene: TRBJ1-5
CDR3nt: TGTGCCAGCAGTAGGGACGGAACTAGCAATCAGCCCCAGCATTTT
CDR3aa: CASSRDGTSNQPQHF

d_gene: -
v_gene: TRBV27
abundance: -
j_gene: TRBJ2-1
CDR3nt: TGTGCCAGCAGTTTCTGGGGGGCCGGGGTCGACAATGAGCAGTTCTTC
CDR3aa: CASSFWGAGVDNEQFF

d_gene: -
v_gene: TRBV18
abundance: -
j_gene: TRBJ1-3
CDR3nt: TGTGCCAGCTCACCACCAGGCCAGAGCATTGGAAACACCATATATTTT
CDR3aa: CASSPPGQSIGNTIYF

d_gene: TRBD1
v_gene: TRBV9
abundance: -
j_gene: TRBJ1-2
CDR3nt: TGTGCCAGCAGCGACCCCGGGACAGGGAATGGCTACACCTTC
CDR3aa: CASSDPGTGNGYTF

d_gene: -
v_gene: TRBV7-3
abundance: -
j_gene: TRBJ2-1
CDR3nt: TGTGCCAGCAGCTTAGATGGAAAGGCGAGGGGGGAGCAGTTCTTC
CDR3aa: CASSLDGKARGEQFF

d_gene: -
v_gene: TRBV6-5
abundance: few
j_gene: TRBJ1-2
CDR3nt: TGTGCCAGTCGCGAAGCCTATGGCTACACCTTC
CDR3aa: CASREAYGYTF

d_gene: -
v_gene: TRBV2
abundance: -
j_gene: TRBJ2-5
CDR3nt: TGTGCCAGTACCCGGGACACGAAGGGGCGGGAGACCCAGTACTTC
CDR3aa: CASTRDTKGRETQYF

d_gene: -
v_gene: TRBV10-3
abundance: -
j_gene: TRBJ2-1
CDR3nt: TGTGCCATCACAAAAACAGGAACTGGAGGGAATGAGCAGTTCTTC
CDR3aa: CAITKTGTGGNEQFF

d_gene: -
v_gene: TRBV4-2
abundance: -
j_gene: TRBJ1-1
CDR3nt: TGTGCCAGCAGCCAAGATTCAACCCCCCGGGAGGTAGCTTTCTTT
CDR3aa: CASSQDSTPREVAFF

d_gene: -
v_gene: TRBV7-9
abundance: -
j_gene: TRBJ2-5
CDR3nt: TGTGCCAGCTCAGTCCGCCAAGGGACCCAGTACTTC
CDR3aa: CASSVRQGTQYF

d_gene: -
v_gene: TRBV6-6
abundance: once
j_gene: TRBJ2-7
CDR3nt: TGTGCCAGCAGTTACTCTACAGGGGAGCAGTACTTC
CDR3aa: CASSYSTGEQYF

d_gene: -
v_gene: TRBV30
abundance: -
j_gene: TRBJ2-4
CDR3nt: TGTGCCTGGGGAGCCAAAAACATTCAGTACTTC
CDR3aa: CAWGAKNIQYF

d_gene: -
v_gene: TRBV11-3
abundance: -
j_gene: TRBJ2-2
CDR3nt: TGTGCCAGCAGCTCCCGGGGTAACACCGGGGAGCTGTTTTTT
CDR3aa: CASSSRGNTGELFF

d_gene: -
v_gene: TRBV19
abundance: -
j_gene: TRBJ1-6
CDR3nt: TGTGCCAGTAGTATCGTAGAGGATTCACCCCTCCACTTT
CDR3aa: CASSIVEDSPLHF

d_gene: TRBD1
v_gene: TRBV9
abundance: -
j_gene: TRBJ1-4
CDR3nt: TGTGCCAGCAGCGGAGGACAGGGAGGAATAACTAATGAAAAACTGTTTTTT
CDR3aa: CASSGGQGGITNEKLFF

d_gene: -
v_gene: TRBV7-2
abundance: -
j_gene: TRBJ1-6
CDR3nt: TGTGCCAGCAACTTGGGCGGACAGCCTTCACCCCTCCACTTT
CDR3aa: CASNLGGQPSPLHF

d_gene: TRBD2
v_gene: TRBV7-9
abundance: -
j_gene: TRBJ2-7
CDR3nt: TGTGCCAGCAGCTTACGGGGGGGCGAGCAGTACTTC
CDR3aa: CASSLRGGEQYF

d_gene: -
v_gene: TRBV15
abundance: -
j_gene: TRBJ1-5
CDR3nt: TGTGCCACCAGCAGAGAGGGAGGGCGGAATCAGCCCCAGCATTTT
CDR3aa: CATSREGGRNQPQHF

d_gene: -
v_gene: TRBV28
abundance: -
j_gene: TRBJ1-1
CDR3nt: TGTGCCAGCAGTTTATATGGACAGGAAGCTTTCTTT
CDR3aa: CASSLYGQEAFF

d_gene: -
v_gene: TRBV5-4
abundance: -
j_gene: TRBJ2-5
CDR3nt: TGTGCCAGCAGCCCCGTTGGGGGCCTCCAAGAGACCCAGTACTTC
CDR3aa: CASSPVGGLQETQYF

d_gene: TRBD1
v_gene: TRBV7-9
abundance: once
j_gene: TRBJ2-3
CDR3nt: TGTGCCAGCAGCTTCAGGGACAGCAGCCGAGACACAGATACGCAGTATTTT
CDR3aa: CASSFRDSSRDTDTQYF

d_gene: -
v_gene: TRBV2
abundance: -
j_gene: TRBJ1-5
CDR3nt: TGTGCCAGCAGTGTTAGGACAGACCAGCCCCAGCATTTT
CDR3aa: CASSVRTDQPQHF